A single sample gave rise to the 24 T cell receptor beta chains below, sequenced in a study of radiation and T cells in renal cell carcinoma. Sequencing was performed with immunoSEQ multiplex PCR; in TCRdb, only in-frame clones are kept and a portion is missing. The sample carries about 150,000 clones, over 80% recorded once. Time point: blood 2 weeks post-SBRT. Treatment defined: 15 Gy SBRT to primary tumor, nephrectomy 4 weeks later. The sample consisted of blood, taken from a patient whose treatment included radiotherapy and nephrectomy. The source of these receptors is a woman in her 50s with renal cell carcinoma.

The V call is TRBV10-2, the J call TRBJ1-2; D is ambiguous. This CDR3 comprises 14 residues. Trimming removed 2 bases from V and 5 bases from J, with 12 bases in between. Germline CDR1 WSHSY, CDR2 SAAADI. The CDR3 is CASSENSVGYGYTF. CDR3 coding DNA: TGCGCCAGCAGTGAGAACAGCGTGGGGTATGGCTACACCTTC.

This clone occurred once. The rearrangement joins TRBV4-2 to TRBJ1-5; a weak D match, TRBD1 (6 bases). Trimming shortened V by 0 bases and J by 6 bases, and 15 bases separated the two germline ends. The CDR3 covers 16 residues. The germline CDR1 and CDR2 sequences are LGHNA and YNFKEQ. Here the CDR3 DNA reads TGTGCCAGCAGCCAAGAGGAGGGGGACACAAGTCAGCCCCAGCATTTT. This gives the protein CASSQEEGDTSQPQHF.

CDR3 in DNA: TGCGCCAGCAGCCCGGACACAACTAATGAAAAACTGTTTTTT. This sequence encodes CASSPDTTNEKLFF. The chain couples TRBV5-1 to TRBJ1-4; D is possibly TRBD1 (5 bases). Germline V gene sequence: CDR1 SGHRS, CDR2 YFSETQ. The CDR3 length is 14 residues. V was shortened by 4 bases and J by 0 bases, with 7 bases between the two germline ends.

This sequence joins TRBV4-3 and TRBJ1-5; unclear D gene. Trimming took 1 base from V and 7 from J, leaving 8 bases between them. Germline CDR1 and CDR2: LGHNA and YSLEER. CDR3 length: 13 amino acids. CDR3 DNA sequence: TGCGCCAGCAGCCAAGGTGCGGGACAGCCCCAGCATTTT. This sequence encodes CASSQGAGQPQHF.

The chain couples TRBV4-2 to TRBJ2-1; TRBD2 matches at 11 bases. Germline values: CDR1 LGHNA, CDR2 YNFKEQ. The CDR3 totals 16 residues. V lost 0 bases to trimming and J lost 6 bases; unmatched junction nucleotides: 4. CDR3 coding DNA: TGTGCCAGCAGCCAAGATGGCCTAGCGGGGGGCAATGAGCAGTTCTTC. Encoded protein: CASSQDGLAGGNEQFF.

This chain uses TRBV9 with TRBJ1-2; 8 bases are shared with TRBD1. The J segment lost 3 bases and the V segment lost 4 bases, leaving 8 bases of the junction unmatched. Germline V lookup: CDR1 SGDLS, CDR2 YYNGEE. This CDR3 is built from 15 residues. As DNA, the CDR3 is TGTGCCAGCAGCCCCCGACAGGGGAAGGACTATGGCTACACCTTC. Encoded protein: CASSPRQGKDYGYTF.

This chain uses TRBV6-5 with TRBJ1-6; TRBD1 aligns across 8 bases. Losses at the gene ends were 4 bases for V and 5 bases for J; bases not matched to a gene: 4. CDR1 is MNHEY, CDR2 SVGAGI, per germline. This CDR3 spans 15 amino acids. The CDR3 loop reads CASSSTTGDNSPLHF. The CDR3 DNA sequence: TGTGCCAGCAGTTCTACGACAGGGGATAATTCACCCCTCCACTTT.

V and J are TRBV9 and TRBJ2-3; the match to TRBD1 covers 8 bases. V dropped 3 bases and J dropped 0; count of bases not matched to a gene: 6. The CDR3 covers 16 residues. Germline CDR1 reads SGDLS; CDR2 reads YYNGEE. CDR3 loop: CASSGQGSRSTDTQYF. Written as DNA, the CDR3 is TGTGCCAGCAGCGGACAGGGGTCGAGAAGCACAGATACGCAGTATTTT. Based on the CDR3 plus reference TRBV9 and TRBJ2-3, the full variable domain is DSGVTQTPKHLITATGQRVTLRCSPRSGDLSVYWYQQSLDQGLQFLIQYYNGEERAKGNILERFSAQQFPDLHSELNLSSLELGDSALYFCASSGQGSRSTDTQYFGPGTRLTVL.

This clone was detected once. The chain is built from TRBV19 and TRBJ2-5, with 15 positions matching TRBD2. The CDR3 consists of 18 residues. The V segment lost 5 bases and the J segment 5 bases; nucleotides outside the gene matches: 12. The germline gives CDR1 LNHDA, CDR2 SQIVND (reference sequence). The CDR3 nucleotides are TGTGCCAGTAGTTGGACTAGCGGGGGGGCCGGGGTGTCTGAGACCCAGTACTTC. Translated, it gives CASSWTSGGAGVSETQYF.

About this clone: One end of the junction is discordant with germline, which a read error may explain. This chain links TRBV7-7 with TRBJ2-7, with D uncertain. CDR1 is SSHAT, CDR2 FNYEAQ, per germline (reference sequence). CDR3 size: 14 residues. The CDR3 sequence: CASSPVGSPHEQYF. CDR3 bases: TGTGCTAGCAGCCCCGTAGGGTCCCCCCACGAGCAGTACTTC.

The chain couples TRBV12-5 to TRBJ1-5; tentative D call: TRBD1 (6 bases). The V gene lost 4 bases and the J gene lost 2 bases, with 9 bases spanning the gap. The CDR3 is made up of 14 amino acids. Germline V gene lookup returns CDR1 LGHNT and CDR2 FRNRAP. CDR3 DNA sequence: TGTGCTAGTGGTTACAGGGCTGGCAATCAGCCCCAGCATTTT. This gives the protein CASGYRAGNQPQHF.

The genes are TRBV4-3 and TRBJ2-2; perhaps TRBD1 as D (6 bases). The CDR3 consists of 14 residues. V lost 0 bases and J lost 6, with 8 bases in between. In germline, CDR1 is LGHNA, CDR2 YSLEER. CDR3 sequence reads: CASSQEGAAGELFF. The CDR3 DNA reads TGCGCCAGCAGCCAAGAGGGGGCCGCCGGGGAGCTGTTTTTT.

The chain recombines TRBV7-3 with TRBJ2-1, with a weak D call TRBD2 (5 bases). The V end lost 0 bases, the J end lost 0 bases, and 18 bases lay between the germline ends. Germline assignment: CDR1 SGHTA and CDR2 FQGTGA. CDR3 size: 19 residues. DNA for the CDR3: TGTGCCAGCAGCTTAACCAACCCTCGCGGGTGGAGCTCCTACAATGAGCAGTTCTTC. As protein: CASSLTNPRGWSSYNEQFF.

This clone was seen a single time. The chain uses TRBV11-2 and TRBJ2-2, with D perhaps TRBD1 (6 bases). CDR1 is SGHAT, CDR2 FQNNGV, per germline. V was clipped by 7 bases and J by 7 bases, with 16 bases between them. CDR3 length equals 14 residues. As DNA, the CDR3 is TGTGCCAGCACCGGGACAACCTTGGACGGGGAGCTGTTTTTT. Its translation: CASTGTTLDGELFF.

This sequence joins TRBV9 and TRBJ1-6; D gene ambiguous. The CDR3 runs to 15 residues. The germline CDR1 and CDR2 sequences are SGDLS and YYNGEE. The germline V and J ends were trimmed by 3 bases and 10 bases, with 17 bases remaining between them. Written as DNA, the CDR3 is TGTGCCAGCAGCGCCGAACCTGGGAGCTCATCACCCCTCCACTTT. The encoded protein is CASSAEPGSSSPLHF.

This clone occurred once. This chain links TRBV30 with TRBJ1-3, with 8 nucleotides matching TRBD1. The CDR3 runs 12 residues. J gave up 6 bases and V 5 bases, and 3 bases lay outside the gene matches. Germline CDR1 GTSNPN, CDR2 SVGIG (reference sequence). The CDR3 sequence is CAWGQGANTIYF. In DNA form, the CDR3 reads TGTGCCTGGGGCCAGGGGGCAAACACCATATATTTT.

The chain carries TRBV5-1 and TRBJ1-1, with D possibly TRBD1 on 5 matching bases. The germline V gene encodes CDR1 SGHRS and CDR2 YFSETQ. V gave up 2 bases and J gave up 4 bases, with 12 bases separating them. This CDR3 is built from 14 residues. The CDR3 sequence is CASSFTGVGTEAFF. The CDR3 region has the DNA TGCGCCAGCAGCTTCACAGGTGTGGGCACTGAAGCTTTCTTT. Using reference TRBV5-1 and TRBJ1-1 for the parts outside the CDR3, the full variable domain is KAGVTQTPRYLIKTRGQQVTLSCSPISGHRSVSWYQQTPGQGLQFLFEYFSETQRNKGNFPGRFSGRQFSNSRSEMNVSTLELGDSALYLCASSFTGVGTEAFFGQGTRLTVV.

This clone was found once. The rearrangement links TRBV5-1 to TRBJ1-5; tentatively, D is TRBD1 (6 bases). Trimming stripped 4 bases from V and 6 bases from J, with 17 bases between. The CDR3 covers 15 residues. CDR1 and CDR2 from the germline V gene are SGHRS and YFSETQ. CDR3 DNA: TGCGCCAGCAGCCCCCAGGGGCCCCCGGCTCAGCCCCAGCATTTT. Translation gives CASSPQGPPAQPQHF.

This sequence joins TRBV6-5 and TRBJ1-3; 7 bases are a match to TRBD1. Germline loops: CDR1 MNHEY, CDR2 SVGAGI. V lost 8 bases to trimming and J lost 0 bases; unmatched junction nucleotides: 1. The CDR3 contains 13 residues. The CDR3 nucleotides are TGTGCCAGCTGGGACAGCTCTGGAAACACCATATATTTT. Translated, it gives CASWDSSGNTIYF.

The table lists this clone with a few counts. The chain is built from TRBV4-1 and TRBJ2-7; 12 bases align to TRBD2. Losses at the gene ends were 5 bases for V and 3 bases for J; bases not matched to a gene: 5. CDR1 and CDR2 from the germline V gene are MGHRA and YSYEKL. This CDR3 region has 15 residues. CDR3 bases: TGCGCCAGCAGCTACTCGGGACTAGCGGGCTACGAGCAGTACTTC. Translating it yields CASSYSGLAGYEQYF.

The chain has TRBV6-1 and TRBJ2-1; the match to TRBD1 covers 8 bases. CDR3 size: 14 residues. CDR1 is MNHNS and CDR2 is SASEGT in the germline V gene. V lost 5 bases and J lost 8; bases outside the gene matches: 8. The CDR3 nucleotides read TGTGCCAGCAGTACTCGACAGGGGAAGGATGAGCAGTTCTTC. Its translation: CASSTRQGKDEQFF.

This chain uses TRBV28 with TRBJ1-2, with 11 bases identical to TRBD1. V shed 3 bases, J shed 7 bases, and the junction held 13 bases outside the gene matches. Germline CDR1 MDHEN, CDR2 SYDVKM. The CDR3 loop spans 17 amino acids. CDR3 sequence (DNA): TGTGCCAGCAGTTTGGGCCTTAGGACAGGGGGCAATTGTGGCTACACCTTC. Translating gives CASSLGLRTGGNCGYTF.

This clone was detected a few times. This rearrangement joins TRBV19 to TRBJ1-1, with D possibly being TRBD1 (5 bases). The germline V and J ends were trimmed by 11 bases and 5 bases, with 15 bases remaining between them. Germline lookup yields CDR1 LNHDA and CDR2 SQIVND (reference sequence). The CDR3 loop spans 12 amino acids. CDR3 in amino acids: CASGPYGTEAFF. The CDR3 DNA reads TGTGCCTCAGGGCCCTATGGGACTGAAGCTTTCTTT.

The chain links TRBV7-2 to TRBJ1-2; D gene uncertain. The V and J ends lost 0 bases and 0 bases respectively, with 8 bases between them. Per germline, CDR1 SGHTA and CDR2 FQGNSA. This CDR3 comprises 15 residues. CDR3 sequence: CASSLASLANYGYTF. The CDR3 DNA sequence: TGTGCCAGCAGCTTAGCTAGCCTCGCTAACTATGGCTACACCTTC.